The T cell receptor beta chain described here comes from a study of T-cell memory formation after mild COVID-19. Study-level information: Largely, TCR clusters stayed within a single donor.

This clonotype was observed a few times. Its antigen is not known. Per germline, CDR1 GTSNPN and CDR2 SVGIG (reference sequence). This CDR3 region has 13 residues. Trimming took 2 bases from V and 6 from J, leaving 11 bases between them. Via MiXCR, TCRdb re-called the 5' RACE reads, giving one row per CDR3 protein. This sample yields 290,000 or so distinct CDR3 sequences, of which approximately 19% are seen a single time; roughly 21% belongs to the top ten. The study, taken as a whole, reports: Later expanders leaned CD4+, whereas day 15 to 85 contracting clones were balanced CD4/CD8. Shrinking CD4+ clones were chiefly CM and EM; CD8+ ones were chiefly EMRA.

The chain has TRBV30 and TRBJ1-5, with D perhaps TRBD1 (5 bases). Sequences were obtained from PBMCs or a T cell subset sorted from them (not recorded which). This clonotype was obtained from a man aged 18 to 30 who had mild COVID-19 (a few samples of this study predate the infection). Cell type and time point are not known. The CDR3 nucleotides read TGTGCCTGGAGTTCGGGACGGTCTCAGCCCCAGCATTTT. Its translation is CAWSSGRSQPQHF.